This T cell receptor (beta chain) was recovered during a study of Ad26.COV2.S vaccination and SARS-CoV-2 variants (dated by TCRdb to the early 2020s). As for the study more broadly: Donors in the vaccine arm were drawn from COV1001, a phase I-IIa trial of Ad26.COV2.S in healthy adults that was multicentre, randomized, double-blind and placebo-controlled. Ad26.COV2.S was administered intramuscularly at a dose of 5x10^10 or 1x10^11 viral particles, either as one shot or as two shots given 56 days apart. TCRbeta repertoire sequencing served as the tool for gauging how specific and how broad the SARS-CoV-2-reactive T cell receptors were following Ad26.COV2.S vaccination. Blinding of investigators to trial group allocation was maintained during experiments and outcome assessment. The TCR-sequenced set comprised around 30 samples: around 20 Ad26.COV2.S vaccine recipients, 5 placebo recipients and 8 SARS-CoV-2 convalescent individuals. Trial participants were randomized into five groups of five, in which low-dose or high-dose Ad26.COV2.S was given once or twice, or placebo was given on both occasions.

Overall study outcomes, separate from this receptor: Higher spike-specific TCR breadth was observed in Ad26.COV2.S recipients than in placebo recipients (P = 0.0014). Non-spike TCR breadth was comparable between vaccine and placebo recipients, consistent with the vaccine containing only spike. After vaccination, substantial breadth of spike-specific CD8+ and CD4+ T cell responses was reported. Comparing responses between vaccine doses or regimens was not something the study was powered to do. The authors noted that the TCR breadth and depth analyses may have underestimated total T cell responses.

Worth noting for this clone: Its binding antigen is unknown. Base qualities are not recorded, but no much larger clone differs from it by a single base.

The immunoSEQ Assay was the method used to sequence TCRbeta CDR3 regions. After extraction, genomic DNA underwent amplification by bias-controlled multiplex PCR, followed by high-throughput sequencing. For the original study's pipeline: Collapsing and filtering of sequences were performed to quantify the absolute abundance of each unique TCRbeta CDR3 region. T cell fraction was estimated by normalizing TCRbeta template counts to usable DNA, which was measured by amplifying reference genes present in all nucleated cells. Repertoire TCRs were annotated as SARS-CoV-2-specific when V gene, CDR3 amino acid sequence and J gene were exactly matched to a known reactive TCR set. The reference SARS-CoV-2 TCR set was derived from MIRA and filtered for enrichment in COVID-19-positive ImmuneCODE repertoires, a step that removed public or cross-reactive TCRs. Using the MIRA antigens, annotated TCRs were further analysed by specific ORF or by position within an ORF. Depth was the summed frequency of annotated unique rearrangements, while breadth was defined as annotated unique rearrangements over total unique productive rearrangements. Two-sided Wilcoxon rank-sum tests were applied when comparing TCR breadth between groups. The table comes from immuneACCESS by way of TCRdb, which keeps in-frame sequences with V and J called. Part of the clones is missing from these tables; in studies checked, under half for an unresolved V gene and the rest for unknown reasons. The V and J calls and clone size were taken over from that table, and D and trimming were inferred from the DNA. This sample is represented by roughly 380,000 clones; roughly 87% of them were singletons. Clones ranked in the top ten supply roughly 3.1% of the sample.

The treatment or condition label for this specimen denotes: around 19 received Ad26.COV2.S at low or high dose, single or two shots; roughly five received placebo; per-sample allocation not given. For vaccine and placebo recipients, the sequenced repertoires came from samples collected on day 63 after the first injection. Cohort 1b enrolled roughly 25 adults aged 18-55 years at a single site in Boston, USA, between 29 July and 7 August 2020. Ad26.COV2.S consisted of a replication-incompetent adenovirus type 26 vector by which a prefusion-stabilized SARS-CoV-2 spike protein from the original Wuhan strain was expressed. The sample in question was peripheral blood, obtained in a trial of Ad26.COV2.S vaccine versus placebo. The receptor comes from a person between 18 and 65 years old who received the Ad26.COV2.S COVID-19 vaccine or a placebo.

The DNA reads as follows: TGTGCCAGCACCCGGGGATACGAGCAGTACTTC. Translation gives CASTRGYEQYF. This sequence uses TRBV3-1 (or the pseudogene TRBV3-2) and TRBJ2-7; possibly the D gene is TRBD2, per 5 matching bases. In the germline V gene (reference sequence), CDR1 corresponds to LGHDT and CDR2 to YNNKEL. Relative to germline, V is 7 bases shorter and J is 4 bases shorter, with 8 bases between their ends. Counted from cysteine to phenylalanine, this CDR3 has 11 amino acids. Kept here is only the CDR3 DNA, which spans 33 bases and is read in frame from base 1.